These T cell receptor beta chains were read from a single sample in a study of blood T cell repertoires in COVID-19. Some clones are missing from TCRdb's copy, which holds only in-frame ones; the method was immunoSEQ multiplex PCR. Among a few hundred thousand clones, approximately 86% were seen once, and the ten largest hold 3% to 3.5%. Sequencing was done on a sample of peripheral blood. The receptors come from a man between 60 and 75 years old with acute or convalescent COVID-19. The CDR3 runs from the conserved cysteine through the conserved F or W. The D gene is left open where the match is weak. The size of a clone is reported for some rows only, either as once, few or many, or as a class for expanded clones.

abundance,d_gene,j_gene,v_gene,CDR3nt,CDR3aa
-,-,TRBJ1-2,TRBV14,TGTGCCAGCAGCCAAGATAGGGGGAACTATGGCTACACCTTC,CASSQDRGNYGYTF
-,-,TRBJ2-3,TRBV5-5,TGTGCCAGCAGCTTGGCCTTCACACCGTCAAGCACAGATACGCAGTATTTT,CASSLAFTPSSTDTQYF
-,TRBD1,TRBJ2-2,TRBV7-9,TGTGCCCCACCCGGGACAGGGGACACCGGGGAGCTGTTTTTT,CAPPGTGDTGELFF
-,TRBD2,TRBJ2-3,TRBV7-9,TGTGCCAGCAGCAAGGAGAGCGGGGAGTGGGCAGATACGCAGTATTTT,CASSKESGEWADTQYF
once,TRBD1,TRBJ2-1,TRBV6-5,TGTGCCAGCACTAAGCAGGGGGTGGGGGTAGAGGAGCAGTTCTTC,CASTKQGVGVEEQFF
-,-,TRBJ2-3,TRBV10-3,TGTGCCGCTCGGAGGCACACTTCCACAGATACGCAGTATTTT,CAARRHTSTDTQYF
once,-,TRBJ1-4,TRBV4-1,TGCGCCAGCAGCCAAGATCGGCGGGACGGGACAACTAATGAAAAACTGTTTTTT,CASSQDRRDGTTNEKLFF
-,-,TRBJ2-2,TRBV4-1,TGCGCCAGCAGCCAAACCCGAGGTAGCCCAACGTCCAACACCGGGGAGCTGTTTTTT,CASSQTRGSPTSNTGELFF
-,-,TRBJ1-1,TRBV12-3/TRBV12-4,TGTGCCAGCAGTTTTGAAGGGGTCACTGAAGCTTTCTTT,CASSFEGVTEAFF
-,-,TRBJ1-1,TRBV3-1/TRBV3-2,TGTGCCAGCAGCTCCTGGGGAGGGCCGTCGCTGAACACTGAAGCTTTCTTT,CASSSWGGPSLNTEAFF
-,TRBD1,TRBJ2-7,TRBV9,TGTGCCAGCAGCGTAGCTCCCCACTCGGACAGGTCCTACGAGCAGTACTTC,CASSVAPHSDRSYEQYF
-,-,TRBJ1-2,TRBV9,TGTGCCAGCACGGCGGAGGGTTATGGCTACACCTTC,CASTAEGYGYTF
-,-,TRBJ1-6,TRBV19,TGTGCCAGTAGTATTTCAGGGGCAAATAATTCACCCCTCCACTTT,CASSISGANNSPLHF
-,TRBD1,TRBJ1-1,TRBV29-1,TGCAGCGCTAAGGGACAGGAGGGACTTCTGAGCACTGAAGCTTTCTTT,CSAKGQEGLLSTEAFF
-,-,TRBJ2-7,TRBV6-2/TRBV6-3,TGTGCCAGCACCCCACGTGGGGGCGAGTCCTACGAGCAGTACTTC,CASTPRGGESYEQYF
-,TRBD1,TRBJ1-5,TRBV7-8,TGTGCCAGCAGCTTAGAGCAGGGACAGCCCAGTGGGCCCCAGCATTTT,CASSLEQGQPSGPQHF
-,TRBD1,TRBJ2-7,TRBV11-3,TGTGCCAGCAGGACCGAGGGACAGGAATTCTACGAGCAGTACTTC,CASRTEGQEFYEQYF
-,-,TRBJ1-3,TRBV3-1/TRBV3-2,TGTGCCAGCAGCCCCGGGTATACCTGGGAGGCAGGAAACACCATATATTTT,CASSPGYTWEAGNTIYF
-,-,TRBJ2-7,TRBV2,TGTGCCAGCAGTGAAGTTCGACAGCTCAACTACGAGCAGTACTTC,CASSEVRQLNYEQYF
-,-,TRBJ1-1,TRBV5-1,TGCGCCAGCAGCTTGGGAGTAGCCCTCGGGACTGAAGCTTTCTTT,CASSLGVALGTEAFF
-,-,TRBJ2-7,TRBV7-2,TGTGCCAGCAGGGAGGGCTACGAGCAGTACTTC,CASREGYEQYF
-,-,TRBJ1-5,TRBV18,TGTGCCAGCTCACCGCCAGGGAATAGCAATCAGCCCCAGCATTTT,CASSPPGNSNQPQHF
-,TRBD1,TRBJ2-2,TRBV9,TGTGCCAGTACCAGGGGGCTGAGGACCGGGGAGCTGTTTTTT,CASTRGLRTGELFF
-,-,TRBJ2-6,TRBV11-2,TGTGCCAGCAGCTTACAAGGGGGAAGCACTGGGGCCAACGTCCTGACTTTC,CASSLQGGSTGANVLTF
few,TRBD1,TRBJ1-1,TRBV7-9,TGTGCCAGCAGCCACGGACAGGGGCCGCGGAGTGAAGCTTTCTTT,CASSHGQGPRSEAFF
-,-,TRBJ2-2,TRBV28,TGTGCCAGCAGTTTCCGTCTAGGTACCACGACCGGGGAGCTGTTTTTT,CASSFRLGTTTGELFF
-,TRBD1,TRBJ1-5,TRBV19,TGTGCCAGTAGTATAAGGAGTGGGACAGGGGAACGTGGTCAGCCCCAGCATTTT,CASSIRSGTGERGQPQHF
-,-,TRBJ2-2,TRBV5-1,TGCGCCAGCAGCTTAACCAGGGTCGCGAACACCGGGGAGCTGTTTTTT,CASSLTRVANTGELFF
-,-,TRBJ2-1,TRBV12-5,TGTGCTAGTGGTTTGGTACGTGGGCAGAAATTTCACTCCTACAATGAGCAGTTCTTC,CASGLVRGQKFHSYNEQFF
-,-,TRBJ1-5,TRBV6-5,TGTGCCAGCAGTCGGACTGCCAATCAGCCCCAGCATTTT,CASSRTANQPQHF
-,TRBD1,TRBJ1-2,TRBV25-1,TGTGCCGGACAGGGGACTTTGGGCTACACCTTC,CAGQGTLGYTF
-,-,TRBJ1-1,TRBV7-2,TGTGCCAGCAGCTTATCCTCCAGGAACACTGAAGCTTTCTTT,CASSLSSRNTEAFF
few,-,TRBJ1-6,TRBV9,TGTGCCAGCAGCCCACCCGGGAGTTATAATTCACCCCTCCACTTT,CASSPPGSYNSPLHF
-,TRBD1,TRBJ1-2,TRBV2,TGTGCCAGCAGTGCGACAGGGTATGGCTACACCTTC,CASSATGYGYTF
-,TRBD2,TRBJ2-3,TRBV6-6,TGTGCCAGTGCTCGGGGAGGGTTCACCGATACGCAGTATTTT,CASARGGFTDTQYF
-,-,TRBJ2-5,TRBV5-1,TGCGCCAGCAGCCCCATTTGGGGGGTCGAAGCAGAGACCCAGTACTTC,CASSPIWGVEAETQYF
-,-,TRBJ2-2,TRBV19,TGTGCCAGTAGATCCGGGACTGAGAACACCGGGGAGCTGTTTTTT,CASRSGTENTGELFF
-,-,TRBJ2-5,TRBV5-6,TGTGCCAGCAGCTTAACCGGGGCGGGACAAGAGACCCAGTACTTC,CASSLTGAGQETQYF
-,-,TRBJ2-5,TRBV6-5,TGTGCCAGCAGTTACGAAGGGGGCCAAGAGACCCAGTACTTC,CASSYEGGQETQYF
-,TRBD2,TRBJ2-7,TRBV25-1,TGTGCCAGCAGGGGAGAGCGGGGTTCCTACGAGCAGTACTTC,CASRGERGSYEQYF
-,TRBD1,TRBJ2-7,TRBV28,TGTGCCAGCAGTACGGGACAGGGACTCCCCGACGAGCAGTACTTC,CASSTGQGLPDEQYF
-,TRBD1,TRBJ1-2,TRBV6-2/TRBV6-3,TGTGCCAGCAGTTACTCCCTTCGGACAGGACCATCTAACTATGGCTACACCTTC,CASSYSLRTGPSNYGYTF
-,-,TRBJ1-1,TRBV3-1/TRBV3-2,TGTGCCAGCAGCCAAGTGGGCGGTGGGTATGAGGGTACTGAAGCTTTCTTT,CASSQVGGGYEGTEAFF
once,-,TRBJ1-1,TRBV3-1/TRBV3-2,TGTGCCAGCAGCCAAGGAGGGCGCAGGAACACTGAAGCTTTCTTT,CASSQGGRRNTEAFF
-,TRBD1,TRBJ1-4,TRBV27,TGTGCCAGCAGCCCTCGACAGGGCCCAACTAATGAAAAACTGTTTTTT,CASSPRQGPTNEKLFF
-,TRBD1,TRBJ1-5,TRBV7-2,TGTGCCAGCAGCCGGGACAGGGGAGGACATCAGCCCCAGCATTTT,CASSRDRGGHQPQHF
-,TRBD1,TRBJ1-1,TRBV27,TGTGCCAGCAGTTTTGGACAGGGCCCGAACACTGAAGCTTTCTTT,CASSFGQGPNTEAFF